What follows are 20 T cell receptor beta chains derived from one specimen sequenced in a study of blood T cell repertoires in COVID-19. TCRdb's table, derived via immunoSEQ multiplex PCR, lists solely in-frame clones and lacks some. This sample has tens of thousands of clones; 85% to 95% occur once, and the top ten carry roughly 2.3%. The source material was peripheral blood. These receptors came from a human donor with active COVID-19. The donor label of this sample is uncertain.

CDR3 in amino acids: CASSQGENNEQFF. Written as DNA, the CDR3 is TGTGCCAGCAGCCAAGGAGAAAATAATGAGCAGTTCTTC. V and J are TRBV3-1 (or the pseudogene TRBV3-2) and TRBJ2-1; the D is unclear. The CDR3 has 13 amino acids. In germline, CDR1 is LGHDT, CDR2 YNNKEL (reference sequence). V was shortened by 1 base and J by 7 bases, with 8 bases between the two germline ends.

CDR3 DNA: TGCAGTGCTAGTACGCCCGAGCGGGCGAACACTGAAGCTTTCTTT. Residues: CSASTPERANTEAFF. This rearrangement joins TRBV20-1 to TRBJ1-1; D unclear. Between the trimmed V and J ends, which lost 3 bases and 1 base, there was a span of 15 bases. Germline V gene data show CDR1 as DFQATT and CDR2 as SNEGSKA (reference sequence). The CDR3 consists of 15 residues.

The chain uses TRBV6-5 and TRBJ1-2; D is unresolved. The CDR3 contains 13 residues. The V gene's germline CDR1 is MNHEY and CDR2 SVGAGI. The V end lost 0 bases, the J end lost 8 bases, and 10 bases lay between the germline ends. Written as DNA, the CDR3 is TGTGCCAGCAGTTACTCGGGAGTCGGCGGCTACACCTTC. Residues: CASSYSGVGGYTF.

In this sample, this clone turned up once. The chain carries TRBV29-1 and TRBJ1-1; 7 bases match TRBD1. Trimming cost V 0 bases and J 10 bases; bases outside gene matches: 5. The V gene's germline CDR1 is SQVTM and CDR2 ANQGSEA. The CDR3 is 12 residues long. The CDR3: CSVEDDRAGAFF. The DNA for the CDR3 is TGCAGCGTTGAAGATGACAGGGCAGGAGCTTTCTTT.

The chain employs TRBV6-1 and TRBJ2-6; possible D gene TRBD2, 6 bases. V lost 4 bases, J lost 2 bases, and 15 bases lay in between. The germline V gene encodes CDR1 MNHNS and CDR2 SASEGT. The CDR3 is made up of 17 amino acids. The CDR3 DNA reads as TGTGCCAGCAGTGGAGGAGGGACCTACCCTGGGGCCAACGTCCTGACTTTC. It specifies CASSGGGTYPGANVLTF.

This clone occurred a few times. V is TRBV7-9 and J is TRBJ2-3; 8 bases are a match to TRBD1. With V trimmed by 1 base and J by 4 bases, 4 bases remained unmatched. Germline loops: CDR1 SEHNR, CDR2 FQNEAQ (reference sequence). The CDR3 has 15 residues. The CDR3 region is CASSLGTGHADTQYF. The CDR3 bases are TGTGCCAGCAGCTTAGGGACAGGGCATGCAGATACGCAGTATTTT.

The chain couples TRBV11-1 to TRBJ1-2, with D perhaps matching TRBD1 (5 bases). CDR1 is SGHAT, CDR2 FQDESV, per germline (reference sequence). V lost 5 bases and J lost 7, with 23 bases in between. The CDR3 runs to 16 residues. The CDR3 nucleotides are TGTGCCAGCAGCCGAATTGGGGCAGGGCGCTACGGTGGCTACACCTTC. Translation gives CASSRIGAGRYGGYTF.

This sequence joins TRBV9 and TRBJ2-6; no clear D. The CDR3 has 15 amino acids. Trimming pared 0 bases from V and 2 bases from J, leaving 6 bases between. Per the germline V gene, CDR1 is SGDLS and CDR2 is YYNGEE. CDR3 protein: CASSVGATGANVLTF. CDR3 DNA sequence: TGTGCCAGCAGCGTAGGGGCTACTGGGGCCAACGTCCTGACTTTC. Full variable domain (remainder filled in from reference TRBV9 and TRBJ2-6): DSGVTQTPKHLITATGQRVTLRCSPRSGDLSVYWYQQSLDQGLQFLIQYYNGEERAKGNILERFSAQQFPDLHSELNLSSLELGDSALYFCASSVGATGANVLTFGAGSRLTVL.

The chain carries TRBV5-6 and TRBJ1-1; D might be TRBD1 (6 bases). This CDR3 is 17 amino acids long. Trimming took 2 bases from V and 0 from J, leaving 17 bases between them. CDR1 is SGHDT, CDR2 YYEEEE, per germline. This CDR3 is CASSFGLSQGMNTEAFF. The CDR3, as DNA: TGTGCCAGCAGCTTTGGTTTGTCCCAGGGGATGAACACTGAAGCTTTCTTT.

CDR3 DNA: TGTGCCAGCAGCTTAGGCCCAGGGAACGAGCAGTACTTC. This gives the protein CASSLGPGNEQYF. The V and J genes are TRBV11-3 and TRBJ2-7; D might be TRBD1 (5 bases). Per germline, CDR1 SGHNT and CDR2 YENEEA. The CDR3 extends over 13 amino acids. Trimming removed 1 base at V and 5 bases at J, with 9 bases between.

J is TRBJ2-7 and V is TRBV3-1 (or the pseudogene TRBV3-2); D call uncertain. Per the germline V gene, CDR1 is LGHDT and CDR2 is YNNKEL (reference sequence). Trimming pared 3 bases from V and 4 bases from J, leaving 4 bases between. This CDR3 is built from 11 residues. The CDR3 region is CASSHGYEQYF. The CDR3 DNA follows: TGTGCCAGCAGCCACGGGTACGAGCAGTACTTC.

This clone was recorded only once. V is TRBV7-2 and J is TRBJ2-1; TRBD2 aligns across 15 bases. The V gene's germline CDR1 is SGHTA and CDR2 FQGNSA. CDR3 length: 17 amino acids. V lost 1 base and J lost 6; bases outside the gene matches: 4. The CDR3 sequence: CASSLGTSGGAPNEQFF. CDR3 nucleotide sequence: TGTGCCAGCAGCTTAGGGACTAGCGGGGGGGCTCCCAATGAGCAGTTCTTC.

J is TRBJ2-5 and V is TRBV6-5; tentatively, D is TRBD2 (6 bases). The CDR3 covers 12 residues. Germline assignment: CDR1 MNHEY and CDR2 SVGAGI. V lost 0 bases, J lost 7 bases, and 6 bases lay in between. The CDR3 coding sequence is TGTGCCAGCAGTTACTCGGGGGGGACCCAGTACTTC. Protein sequence: CASSYSGGTQYF.

CDR3 sequence: CASGLSGLLGEQYF. The CDR3 bases are TGTGCCAGCGGCCTATCGGGACTTTTGGGTGAGCAGTACTTC. The J gene is TRBJ2-7, the V gene TRBV14; tentative D call: TRBD2 (6 bases). This CDR3 has 14 residues. The germline V gene encodes CDR1 SGHDN and CDR2 FVKESK. V was trimmed by 8 bases and J by 7 bases, leaving 21 bases between them. The whole variable domain, filled in from reference TRBV14 and TRBJ2-7, reads EAGVTQFPSHSVIEKGQTVTLRCDPISGHDNLYWYRRVMGKEIKFLLHFVKESKQDESGMPNNRFLAERTGGTYSTLKVQPAELEDSGVYFCASGLSGLLGEQYFGPGTRLTVT.

About this clone: Mismatch with germline at one junction end may stem from a read error. V gene TRBV7-9 combines with J gene TRBJ1-3, with 8 positions matching TRBD1. The CDR3 runs 17 residues. CDR1 and CDR2 from the germline V gene are SEHNR and FQNEAQ (reference sequence). The CDR3 protein is CASSASSSGGSVNTIYF. As DNA, the CDR3 is TGTGCCAGCAGCGCCTCATCCTCAGGGGGCTCTGTAAACACCATATATTTT.

V gene TRBV5-5 combines with J gene TRBJ1-2; D perhaps matches TRBD1 (6 bases). Germline CDR1 reads SGHKS; CDR2 reads YYEKEE (reference sequence). The CDR3 loop spans 15 amino acids. V gave up 2 bases and J gave up 3 bases, with 14 bases separating them. The CDR3 here is CASSFTGGVDYGYTF. The CDR3 DNA follows: TGTGCCAGCAGCTTCACTGGGGGCGTCGACTATGGCTACACCTTC.

V gene TRBV6-2 or TRBV6-3 combines with J gene TRBJ2-7, with D possibly TRBD1 on 6 matching bases. V was trimmed by 4 bases and J by 0 bases, leaving 10 bases between them. This CDR3 has 14 residues. Looked up from germline, CDR1 is MNHEY and CDR2 is SVGEGT. The CDR3 here is CASSSRGSSYEQYF. In DNA form, the CDR3 reads TGTGCCAGCAGTTCCAGGGGCAGCTCCTACGAGCAGTACTTC.

A single count supports this clone. V usage is TRBV5-6 and J usage is TRBJ1-4; 11 nucleotides line up with TRBD1. V gave up 0 bases and J gave up 7 bases; unmatched junction bases: 2. The CDR3 sequence is 15 residues long. Germline V gives CDR1 SGHDT, CDR2 YYEEEE. CDR3 amino acids: CASSLGDRGSEKLFF. Written as DNA, the CDR3 is TGTGCCAGCAGCTTGGGGGACAGGGGGAGTGAAAAACTGTTTTTT.

J is TRBJ2-1 and V is TRBV9; perhaps TRBD1 as D (5 bases). Per the germline V gene, CDR1 is SGDLS and CDR2 is YYNGEE. This CDR3 has 14 amino acids. V was cut by 0 bases and J by 5 bases, with 9 bases left in between. This CDR3 reads CASSVVGDHNEQFF. The CDR3 nucleotides read TGTGCCAGCAGCGTAGTAGGGGATCACAATGAGCAGTTCTTC.

About this clone itself: Other nucleotide sequences in the sample specify the same CDR3. The V gene is TRBV28, the J gene TRBJ2-7, with TRBD1 matching 11 bases. V gave up 4 bases and J gave up 2 bases; unmatched junction bases: 4. Germline V gene lookup returns CDR1 MDHEN and CDR2 SYDVKM. CDR3 length: 15 residues. DNA of the CDR3: TGTGCCAGCAGTTCCCCGGGACAGGGGGCCTACGAGCAGTACTTC. As protein: CASSSPGQGAYEQYF.